This TCR beta chain was sequenced in a study of shared clonotypes between healthy human individuals. The CDR3 spans 16 residues. The V end was cut by 3 bases, the J end by 10 bases, with 24 bases between. Germline V CDR1 and CDR2: SGDLS, YYNGEE. Profiled with immunoSEQ multiplex PCR; TCRdb holds only in-frame clones, not every one. This table holds some 980,000 clones, 70% to 85% found once. This clonotype originated in a man aged 18 to 35 in good health. The genes are TRBV9 and TRBJ2-3, with TRBD1 as a possible D gene (6 bases). Sequencing was performed on memory CD4+ T cells sorted from blood. Subset of the sample: CD45RA-negative fraction. The CDR3 region is CASSDRSTGPFGAQYF. The CDR3 nucleotides are TGTGCCAGCAGCGACCGATCGACAGGTCCGTTCGGCGCGCAGTATTTT.